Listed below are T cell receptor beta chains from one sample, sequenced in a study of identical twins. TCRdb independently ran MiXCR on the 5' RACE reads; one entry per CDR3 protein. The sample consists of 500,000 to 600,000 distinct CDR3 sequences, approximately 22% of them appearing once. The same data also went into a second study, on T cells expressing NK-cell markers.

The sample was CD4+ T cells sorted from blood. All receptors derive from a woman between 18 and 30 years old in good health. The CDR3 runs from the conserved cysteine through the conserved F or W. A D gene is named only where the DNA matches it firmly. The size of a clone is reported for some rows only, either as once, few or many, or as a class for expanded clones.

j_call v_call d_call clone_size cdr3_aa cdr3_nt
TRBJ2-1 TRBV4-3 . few CASSQEPNQSEQFF TGCGCCAGCAGCCAAGAACCCAACCAGAGTGAGCAGTTCTTC
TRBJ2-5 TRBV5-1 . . CASSFLSGSTETQYF TGCGCCAGCAGCTTCCTTAGCGGATCCACAGAGACCCAGTACTTC
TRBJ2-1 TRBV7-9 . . CASSLTAEQFF TGTGCCAGCAGCTTAACAGCTGAGCAGTTCTTC
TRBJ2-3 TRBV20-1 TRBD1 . CSAMSGTANTDTQYF TGCAGTGCTATGTCCGGGACAGCAAACACAGATACGCAGTATTTT
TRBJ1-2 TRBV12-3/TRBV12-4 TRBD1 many CASGQDRGGDYGYTF TGTGCCAGCGGCCAAGACAGGGGGGGAGACTATGGCTACACCTTC
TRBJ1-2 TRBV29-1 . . CSVRDPGYTF TGCAGCGTGAGGGATCCTGGCTACACCTTC
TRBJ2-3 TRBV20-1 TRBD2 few CSAPPGGTDTQYF TGCAGTGCCCCTCCGGGGGGAACAGATACGCAGTATTTT
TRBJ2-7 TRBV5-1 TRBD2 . CASSGISGSSYEQYF TGCGCCAGCAGCGGGATTAGCGGGAGCTCCTACGAGCAGTACTTC
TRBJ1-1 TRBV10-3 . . CAISESGHVKMEAFF TGTGCCATCAGTGAGTCAGGGCACGTAAAGATGGAAGCTTTCTTT
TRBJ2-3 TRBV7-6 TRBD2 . CASSSRTRGGAGSDTQYF TGTGCCAGCAGCTCGCGGACTCGCGGGGGGGCGGGTTCAGATACGCAGTATTTT
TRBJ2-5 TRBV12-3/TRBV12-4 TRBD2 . CASSPTSGGTQYF TGTGCCAGCAGTCCGACTAGCGGGGGGACCCAGTACTTC
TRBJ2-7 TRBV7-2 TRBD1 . CASSLGQSQEQYF TGTGCCAGCAGCTTGGGACAGTCGCAAGAGCAGTACTTC
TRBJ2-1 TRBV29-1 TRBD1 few CSDNVQGEGNEQFF TGCAGCGATAACGTACAGGGGGAAGGGAATGAGCAGTTCTTC
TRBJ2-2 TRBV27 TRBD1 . CASRAGRGRTGELFF TGTGCCAGCAGGGCGGGCAGGGGGCGCACCGGGGAGCTGTTTTTT
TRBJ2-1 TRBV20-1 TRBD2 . CSASRLADLNEQFF TGCAGTGCTAGTAGGCTAGCGGACTTGAATGAGCAGTTCTTC
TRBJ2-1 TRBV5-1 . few CASSPNRYNEQFF TGCGCCAGCAGTCCGAACAGATACAATGAGCAGTTCTTC
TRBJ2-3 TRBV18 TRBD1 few CASSPPRTGGFSDTQYF TGTGCCAGCTCACCCCCCCGAACAGGGGGCTTTTCAGATACGCAGTATTTT
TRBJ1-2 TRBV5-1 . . CASSLAGLENGYTF TGCGCCAGCAGCTTGGCAGGGTTAGAGAATGGCTACACCTTC
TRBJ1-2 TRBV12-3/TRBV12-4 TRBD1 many CASRRDSLLNYGYTF TGTGCCAGCAGACGGGACAGTTTGCTGAACTATGGCTACACCTTC
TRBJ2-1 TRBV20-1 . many CSATRNEQFF TGCAGTGCTACTAGAAATGAGCAGTTCTTC
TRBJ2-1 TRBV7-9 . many CASTTWSGEDYNEQFF TGTGCCAGCACTACATGGTCAGGGGAAGACTACAATGAGCAGTTCTTC
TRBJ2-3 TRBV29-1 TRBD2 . CSVVLGGDTDTQYF TGCAGCGTTGTTTTGGGGGGGGACACAGATACGCAGTATTTT
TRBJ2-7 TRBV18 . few CASSPGQTTYEQYF TGTGCCAGCTCACCTGGACAGACCACCTACGAGCAGTACTTC
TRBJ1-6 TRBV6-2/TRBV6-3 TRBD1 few CASSIPTGGNSPLHF TGTGCCAGCAGTATCCCGACAGGGGGAAATTCACCCCTCCACTTT
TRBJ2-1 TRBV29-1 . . CSVEMRVVFNEQFF TGCAGCGTTGAAATGCGCGTCGTTTTCAATGAGCAGTTCTTC
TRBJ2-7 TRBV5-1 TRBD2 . CASSLTLAGPYEQYF TGCGCCAGCAGCTTGACTCTAGCGGGTCCCTACGAGCAGTACTTC
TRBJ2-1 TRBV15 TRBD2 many CATVRAGGSHNEQFF TGTGCCACCGTCCGAGCGGGGGGATCCCACAATGAGCAGTTCTTC
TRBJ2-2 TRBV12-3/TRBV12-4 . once CASSSSPGGGSGTGELFF TGTGCCAGCAGCTCGTCCCCCGGGGGCGGGAGTGGGACCGGGGAGCTGTTTTTT
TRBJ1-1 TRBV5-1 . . CASSPSWGLNTEAFF TGCGCCAGCAGCCCTTCCTGGGGACTGAACACTGAAGCTTTCTTT
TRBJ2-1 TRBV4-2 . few CASSHTSGVGEGRNEQFF TGTGCCAGCAGCCATACTTCGGGGGTAGGAGAGGGACGCAATGAGCAGTTCTTC
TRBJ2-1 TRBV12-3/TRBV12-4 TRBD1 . CASSSRQGIGYNEQFF TGTGCCAGCAGTTCGCGACAGGGTATCGGCTACAATGAGCAGTTCTTC
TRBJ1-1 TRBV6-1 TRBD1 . CASRNPQTGDTEAFF TGTGCCAGCAGAAACCCCCAGACAGGGGACACTGAAGCTTTCTTT
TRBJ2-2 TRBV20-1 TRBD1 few CSAGTGGGELFF TGCAGTGCTGGGACAGGGGGTGGGGAGCTGTTTTTT
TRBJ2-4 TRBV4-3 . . CASSQDWDKNIQYF TGCGCCAGCAGCCAAGATTGGGACAAAAACATTCAGTACTTC
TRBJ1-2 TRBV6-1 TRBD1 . CASMRPGQEYGYTF TGTGCCAGCATGAGACCGGGACAGGAATATGGCTACACCTTC
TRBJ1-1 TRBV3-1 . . CASSQDVGVAFF TGTGCCAGCAGCCAAGATGTTGGAGTAGCTTTCTTT